This record covers a single T cell receptor (beta chain). Its antigen is as yet unknown. TCRdb keeps only in-frame clones here, not all; method: immunoSEQ multiplex PCR. The data hold about 100,000 clones, with approximately 84% observed a single time. These data come from a study of OX40 agonist ivuxolimab in advanced cancers. Whole-study findings and limits: The expanded peripheral T cells' antigen specificity was not determined. Expanded clones were, on average, more numerous in CD8+ T cells than in CD4+.

This clonotype was sampled from an adult with an advanced solid tumor such as melanoma, head and neck, liver or kidney cancer. Source: CD4+ or CD8+ T cells sorted from blood, taken in a trial of the OX40 agonist ivuxolimab.

CDR3 sequence (DNA): TGTGCCAGTAGTATGACAGTCAATGAAAAACTGTTTTTT. This gives the protein CASSMTVNEKLFF. This chain uses TRBV19 with TRBJ1-4; D perhaps matches TRBD1 (5 bases). The CDR3 covers 13 residues. The germline V gene has CDR1 LNHDA and CDR2 SQIVND (reference sequence). V shed 3 bases and J shed 5 bases, with 7 bases lying between them.